The present T cell receptor (beta chain) was sequenced within a study of human T cells and chemical hapten exposure. Documented time point: patch test 1, 2 weeks after DPC sensitization. Treatment defined: therapeutic diphenylcyclopropenone sensitization with weekly scalp DPC. CDR1 is SGDLS and CDR2 is YYNGEE in the germline V gene. This CDR3 comprises 15 residues. V lost 0 bases, J lost 3 bases, and 10 bases lay in between. MiXCR was run by TCRdb on the RACE reads, yielding one entry per CDR3 protein. Of roughly 360,000 distinct CDR3 sequences detected, nearly 5% appear once; the ten largest clones hold under 3%.

The receptor was derived from a woman aged 45-59 years with alopecia areata. Some clones in this sample may be carry-over from other donors' samples. The rearrangement links TRBV9 to TRBJ1-5; D might be TRBD1 (5 bases). This material consisted of whole blood, taken in connection with sensitization to the hapten diphenylcyclopropenone (DPC). CDR3 DNA sequence: TGTGCCAGCAGCGTAGAAGGGGCTTTCAATCAGCCCCAGCATTTT. This encodes CASSVEGAFNQPQHF.